Sequencing of this TCR beta chain was carried out in a study of tumor-infiltrating lymphocytes in localized non-small cell lung cancer. Study-wide points: Not all patients were TCR sequenced, owing to tissue quantity. IM1 and IM2 tumors showed no difference in T-cell fraction.

A note on this clone: No antigen is known for it.

The protocol was immunoSEQ multiplex PCR, while the TCRdb copy is restricted to in-frame clones and leaves out a portion. The sample comprises several thousand clones, less than 75% of which are singletons, and approximately 12% rests with the top ten. This TCR derives from a human donor with non-small cell lung cancer. Sequenced material: lung tumor tissue.

The CDR3 region has the DNA TGTGCCAGCAGCTTAGCCACAGGGGGGGGGACAGATACGCAGTATTTT. Translation: CASSLATGGGTDTQYF. The chain recombines TRBV7-2 with TRBJ2-3; D might be TRBD1 (8 bases). The V gene lost 0 bases and the J gene lost 3 bases, with 13 bases spanning the gap. The CDR3 is 16 amino acids. Germline values: CDR1 SGHTA, CDR2 FQGNSA. The full variable domain, rest sourced from reference TRBV7-2 and TRBJ2-3, is GAGVSQSPSNKVTEKGKDVELRCDPISGHTALYWYRQSLGQGLEFLIYFQGNSAPDKSGLPSDRFSAERTGGSVSTLTIQRTQQEDSAVYLCASSLATGGGTDTQYFGPGTRLTVL.